This T cell receptor beta chain was retrieved from a study of T cells in Graves' hyperthyroidism and ophthalmopathy. Amplification of TCR beta CDR3 regions used RNA as the template. The HTBI primer set drove a first-round RT-PCR of the TCR CDR3. TCRdb itself ran the multiplex PCR reads through MiXCR, one entry per CDR3 protein. This sample carries a few hundred thousand distinct CDR3 sequences, about 15% of them seen once, and the ten largest clones take over 45%. V lost 1 base, J lost 6 bases, and 15 bases lay in between. This CDR3 spans 15 amino acids. Germline V CDR1 and CDR2: MGHDK, SYGVNS. Sequenced: blood. This TCR derives from a woman in her 50s with Graves' hyperthyroidism. This chain joins TRBV25-1 and TRBJ1-2, with D possibly matching TRBD1 (6 bases). The CDR3 DNA follows: TGTGCCAGCAGTGAATTAGGGGGGACCTTCAATGGCTACACCTTC. It yields the protein CASSELGGTFNGYTF.